What follows are 23 T cell receptor beta chains derived from one specimen sequenced in a study of T cell repertoires in cytomegalovirus infection. Using its own MiXCR run on the reads, TCRdb lists one record per CDR3 protein. The table records hundreds of thousands of distinct CDR3 sequences, 15% to 20% of them present only once. Sequenced sample: PBMCs. These receptor sequences come from a human donor in good health (CMV status not recorded). Some clones in this sample may be carry-over from other donors' samples.

The chain has TRBV20-1 and TRBJ2-3; D not resolved. Per the germline V gene, CDR1 is DFQATT and CDR2 is SNEGSKA (reference sequence). V lost 6 bases and J 6 bases, leaving 10 bases between the germline ends. This CDR3 spans 11 amino acids. The CDR3 sequence is CSALPGDTQYF. For the CDR3, the DNA is TGCAGTGCACTCCCAGGCGATACGCAGTATTTT.

This clonotype was seen a handful of times. This chain connects TRBV19 to TRBJ2-3; D uncertain. V lost 6 bases, J lost 4 bases, and 11 bases lay in between. The CDR3 runs to 13 residues. The germline CDR1 and CDR2 sequences are LNHDA and SQIVND (reference sequence). The CDR3 DNA reads as TGTGCCAGTAGGGCCCCCAGCGCAGATACGCAGTATTTT. This translates into CASRAPSADTQYF.

This clonotype was counted at least ten times. V gene TRBV7-6 combines with J gene TRBJ2-3, with 8 bases fitting TRBD2. The CDR3 has 17 residues. V shed 1 base, J shed 0 bases, and the junction held 6 bases outside the gene matches. Per germline, CDR1 SGHVS and CDR2 FNYEAQ. CDR3 loop: CASSLELGTSSTDTQYF. CDR3 bases: TGTGCCAGCAGCTTAGAGCTCGGGACTAGTAGCACAGATACGCAGTATTTT.

This clonotype was picked up many times. The chain combines TRBV12-3 or TRBV12-4 with TRBJ2-5; 14 nucleotides line up with TRBD2. Germline trimming cut 5 bases from V and 6 bases from J; bases unmatched to any gene: 5. The length of the CDR3 is 15 residues. CDR3 nucleotide sequence: TGTGCCAGCAGTGCGACTAGCGGGAGGGCGAAGACCCAGTACTTC. Translation gives CASSATSGRAKTQYF.

The genes are TRBV29-1 and TRBJ1-4, with TRBD1 as a possible D gene (5 bases). The CDR3 runs to 12 residues. The V end was cut by 6 bases, the J end by 12 bases, with 17 bases between. From germline, CDR1 is SQVTM and CDR2 ANQGSEA. CDR3 region: CSVPEKGWELFF. In DNA, the CDR3 is TGCAGCGTACCGGAGAAGGGGTGGGAACTGTTTTTT.

This clonotype has more than one count but fewer than ten. This CDR3 is CASSQAPADYEQYF. The CDR3 nucleotides read TGTGCCAGCAGCCAAGCCCCAGCGGACTACGAGCAGTACTTC. The chain employs TRBV3-1 and TRBJ2-7; possibly TRBD2 for D (5 bases). The CDR3 spans 14 residues. Germline V gene data show CDR1 as LGHDT and CDR2 as YNNKEL (reference sequence). Deletions cut 1 base from V and 3 bases from J, with 10 bases between.

This clonotype was detected many times. The V call is TRBV28, the J call TRBJ1-6; TRBD1 is a possible D gene (5 bases). The CDR3 is 13 residues long. The germline CDR1 and CDR2 sequences are MDHEN and SYDVKM. The V end lost 6 bases, the J end lost 9 bases, and 12 bases lay between the germline ends. The CDR3 sequence: CASRDPGSSPLHF. The DNA for the CDR3 is TGTGCCAGCAGGGATCCAGGGAGTTCACCCCTCCACTTT.

This clonotype has a handful of counts. The gene calls are TRBV7-9 and TRBJ2-3; 7 nucleotides align to TRBD2. The CDR3 sequence is 14 residues long. The ends lost 2 bases at V and 4 bases at J; junction bases unmatched: 3. CDR1 is SEHNR, CDR2 FQNEAQ, per germline (reference sequence). CDR3 coding DNA: TGTGCCAGCAGCTTACTAGCGGTTGCAGATACGCAGTATTTT. Translated: CASSLLAVADTQYF.

The rearrangement joins TRBV27 to TRBJ2-3; no firm D call. Germline assignment: CDR1 MNHEY and CDR2 SMNVEV (reference sequence). This CDR3 has 14 amino acids. Deletions cut 3 bases from V and 6 bases from J, with 13 bases between. DNA for the CDR3: TGTGCCAGCAGTTTGATGAGAAAGTGGGATACGCAGTATTTT. Translating gives CASSLMRKWDTQYF.

The genes are TRBV11-2 and TRBJ2-3; D unclear. The length of the CDR3 is 15 residues. Germline CDR1 reads SGHAT; CDR2 reads FQNNGV. Trimming cost V 6 bases and J 4 bases, with 17 bases left between them. The CDR3 loop is CASSPMVVLADTQYF. The CDR3 bases are TGTGCCAGCAGTCCCATGGTGGTCTTGGCAGATACGCAGTATTTT.

Many counts were recorded for this clonotype. This sequence joins TRBV7-9 and TRBJ1-4; D not certain. Germline lookup yields CDR1 SEHNR and CDR2 FQNEAQ (reference sequence). This CDR3 region has 14 residues. V lost 1 base and J 8 bases, leaving 11 bases between the germline ends. The CDR3 loop reads CASSLDGLVEKLFF. The CDR3 region has the DNA TGTGCCAGCAGCTTAGACGGGCTCGTAGAAAAACTGTTTTTT.

Of note for this clonotype: It may be a read error: a sequence one base away is much more abundant. The rearrangement joins TRBV7-2 to TRBJ2-7, with D perhaps TRBD1 (6 bases). Germline-derived CDR1 and CDR2 are SGHTA and FQGNSA. The CDR3 contains 13 residues. The CDR3 sequence is CASSFGGPNEEYF. The DNA for the CDR3 is TGTGCCAGCAGCTTTGGGGGCCCCAACGAGGAGTACTTC.

This clonotype was detected a few times. The V and J genes are TRBV28 and TRBJ2-1; D possibly corresponds to TRBD2 (6 bases). The CDR3 is 14 amino acids. CDR1 is MDHEN and CDR2 is SYDVKM in the germline V gene. Deletions cut 6 bases from V and 6 bases from J, with 15 bases between. CDR3 sequence reads: CASRRGARGNEQFF. DNA for the CDR3: TGTGCCAGCAGGCGCGGGGCCCGTGGCAATGAGCAGTTCTTC. The variable domain in full, completed from reference TRBV28 and TRBJ2-1, reads DVKVTQSSRYLVKRTGEKVFLECVQDMDHENMFWYRQDPGLGLRLIYFSYDVKMKEKGDIPEGYSVSREKKERFSLILESASTNQTSMYLCASRRGARGNEQFFGPGTRLTVL.

To note about this clonotype: A much larger clonotype is one base distant, so this may be a read error. This sequence joins TRBV7-8 and TRBJ1-5, with D uncertain. Germline CDR1 and CDR2: SGHVS and FQNEAQ. Trimming took 1 base from V and 7 from J, leaving 8 bases between them. CDR3 length equals 13 residues. This CDR3 reads CASSLGSIQPQHF. DNA of the CDR3: TGTGCCAGCAGCTTAGGATCGATCCAGCCCCAGCATTTT.

This chain joins TRBV7-2 and TRBJ2-3, with D perhaps assigned TRBD1 or TRBD2 (5 bases each). The germline V gene has CDR1 SGHTA and CDR2 FQGNSA. Trimming took off 0 bases at V and 3 bases at J, with 13 bases between the two ends. This CDR3 is 16 amino acids long. CDR3 sequence (DNA): TGTGCCAGCAGCTTAGCTGGCGGAGAGGGGACAGATACGCAGTATTTT. Translated: CASSLAGGEGTDTQYF.

This clonotype has a handful of counts. The chain combines TRBV5-5 with TRBJ1-5; TRBD1 is a possible D gene (5 bases). Trimming stripped 1 base from V and 5 bases from J, with 13 bases between. The CDR3 runs to 15 residues. Germline V CDR1 and CDR2: SGHKS, YYEKEE (reference sequence). DNA of the CDR3: TGTGCCAGCAGCTTGCGGACACAGAGCCATCAGCCCCAGCATTTT. Translated: CASSLRTQSHQPQHF.

The sample holds a few counts of this clonotype. The CDR3, as DNA: TGCAGTGCTAGAGAGACCTCGGGGAGTAATGAAAAACTGTTTTTT. Amino acid sequence: CSARETSGSNEKLFF. The chain joins TRBV20-1 to TRBJ1-4; D not resolved. Germline V gene sequence: CDR1 DFQATT, CDR2 SNEGSKA (reference sequence). The CDR3 contains 15 residues. Trimming pared 0 bases from V and 4 bases from J, leaving 12 bases between.

This clonotype came up a few times. V usage is TRBV15 and J usage is TRBJ1-1; D gene ambiguous. The CDR3 loop spans 17 amino acids. The V and J ends lost 1 base and 9 bases respectively, with 24 bases between them. CDR1 LNHNV and CDR2 YYDKDF come from the germline V gene (reference sequence). Here the CDR3 reads CATSRVDIIAARHKAFF. The CDR3 region has the DNA TGTGCCACCAGCAGAGTCGATATTATAGCTGCTAGACACAAAGCTTTCTTT.

This clonotype turned up a few times. The genes are TRBV28 and TRBJ1-3; D gene unclear. Trimming took 4 bases from V and 5 from J, leaving 6 bases between them. The length of the CDR3 is 12 residues. Germline V gives CDR1 MDHEN, CDR2 SYDVKM. The CDR3 bases are TGTGCCAGCAGTTACCCAAGAAACACCATATATTTT. Encoded protein: CASSYPRNTIYF. Full variable domain (outside the CDR3, taken from reference TRBV28 and TRBJ1-3): DVKVTQSSRYLVKRTGEKVFLECVQDMDHENMFWYRQDPGLGLRLIYFSYDVKMKEKGDIPEGYSVSREKKERFSLILESASTNQTSMYLCASSYPRNTIYFGEGSWLTVV.

The V and J genes are TRBV7-8 and TRBJ1-1; D gene ambiguous. Germline CDR1 reads SGHVS; CDR2 reads FQNEAQ. Trimming pared 2 bases from V and 0 bases from J, leaving 13 bases between. CDR3 length: 16 residues. This CDR3 is CASSLLAGTMNTEAFF. The CDR3 DNA reads TGTGCCAGCAGCTTATTAGCGGGCACGATGAACACTGAAGCTTTCTTT. The entire variable domain, with the rest obtained from reference TRBV7-8 and TRBJ1-1, is as follows: GAGVSQSPRYKVAKRGQDVALRCDPISGHVSLFWYQQALGQGPEFLTYFQNEAQLDKSGLPSDRFFAERPEGSVSTLKIQRTQQEDSAVYLCASSLLAGTMNTEAFFGQGTRLTVV.

This clonotype was counted at least ten times. The chain employs TRBV7-2 and TRBJ2-5; the D is unclear. This CDR3 has 14 residues. Germline CDR1 reads SGHTA; CDR2 reads FQGNSA. The germline V and J ends were trimmed by 2 bases and 2 bases, with 9 bases remaining between them. The CDR3 reads CASSLFGLQETQYF. The CDR3 nucleotides read TGTGCCAGCAGCTTATTCGGGTTACAAGAGACCCAGTACTTC.

This clonotype came up many times. The CDR3 DNA reads TGTGCCAGCAGCTTAATGAAGGCCTCCTACAATGAGCAGTTCTTC. Translated: CASSLMKASYNEQFF. The genes are TRBV7-2 and TRBJ2-1; no reliable D call. The CDR3 covers 15 residues. V was trimmed by 2 bases and J by 0 bases, leaving 8 bases between them. Germline V lookup: CDR1 SGHTA, CDR2 FQGNSA.

This chain uses TRBV7-2 with TRBJ1-2; no clear D. The CDR3 contains 13 residues. V was shortened by 4 bases and J by 4 bases, with 10 bases between the two germline ends. CDR1 and CDR2 (germline): SGHTA, FQGNSA. The CDR3, as DNA: TGTGCCAGCAGCTGGGAGGGCTTCTATGGCTACACCTTC. It encodes CASSWEGFYGYTF.